These 31 T cell receptor beta chains came from one sample sequenced in a study of T cell repertoires in cytomegalovirus infection. In TCRdb, the reads were re-called with MiXCR into one record per CDR3 protein. The sample consists of about 300,000 distinct CDR3 sequences, around 10% of them appearing once. Sequences were obtained from PBMCs. These receptors all come from a human donor in good health (CMV status not recorded). Some clones in this sample may be carry-over from other donors' samples.

This clonotype was seen repeatedly, ten times or more. The chain recombines TRBV18 with TRBJ2-1; TRBD2 agrees at 8 bases. This CDR3 is 11 amino acids long. Germline-derived CDR1 and CDR2 are KGHSH and LQKENI. V lost 3 bases, J lost 13 bases, and 2 bases stayed unmatched. DNA for the CDR3: TGTGCCAGCTCACCGGGACTAGATCAGTTCTTC. As protein: CASSPGLDQFF.

This clonotype was found many times. J is TRBJ1-1 and V is TRBV29-1; 8 nucleotides line up with TRBD1. CDR1 is SQVTM, CDR2 ANQGSEA, per germline. This CDR3 is 13 amino acids long. V lost 6 bases and J lost 2; bases outside the gene matches: 5. For the CDR3, the DNA is TGCAGCGTCCGTACAGGGGGAAACACTGAAGCTTTCTTT. Amino acid sequence: CSVRTGGNTEAFF.

This clonotype was found many times. The chain employs TRBV10-3 and TRBJ1-1; 7 bases match TRBD1. Germline V lookup: CDR1 ENHRY, CDR2 SYGVKD. Trimming cost V 6 bases and J 7 bases; bases outside gene matches: 2. This CDR3 comprises 11 residues. CDR3 protein: CAISGQDEAFF. The CDR3 bases are TGTGCCATCAGCGGACAGGATGAAGCTTTCTTT.

This clonotype has ten or more counts. The genes are TRBV28 and TRBJ2-2, with TRBD1 matching 7 bases. CDR1 is MDHEN and CDR2 is SYDVKM in the germline V gene. This CDR3 comprises 16 residues. Losses at the gene ends were 6 bases for V and 1 base for J; bases not matched to a gene: 8. The CDR3: CASRPSGGWNTGELFF. CDR3 coding DNA: TGTGCCAGCAGGCCATCAGGGGGTTGGAACACCGGGGAGCTGTTTTTT.

This clonotype came up a few times. The gene calls are TRBV7-9 and TRBJ1-1; TRBD1 aligns across 11 bases. Germline lookup yields CDR1 SEHNR and CDR2 FQNEAQ (reference sequence). The CDR3 has 17 amino acids. V trimming: 2 bases; J trimming: 4 bases; junction bases outside the gene matches: 9. CDR3 sequence (DNA): TGTGCCAGCAGCTTAAGGACAGGGGGCGCCCGAGGCACTGAAGCTTTCTTT. This gives the protein CASSLRTGGARGTEAFF. The variable domain in full, completed from reference TRBV7-9 and TRBJ1-1, reads DTGVSQNPRHKITKRGQNVTFRCDPISEHNRLYWYRQTLGQGPEFLTYFQNEAQLEKSRLLSDRFSAERPKGSFSTLEIQRTEQGDSAMYLCASSLRTGGARGTEAFFGQGTRLTVV.

The chain is built from TRBV6-6 and TRBJ1-2; D unclear. The V and J ends lost 6 bases and 2 bases respectively, with 22 bases between them. This CDR3 has 17 residues. Per germline, CDR1 MNHNY and CDR2 SVGAGI (reference sequence). The CDR3 nucleotides are TGTGCCAGCAGGGGTGACATTGGGCGTTTACCGAACTATGGCTACACCTTC. Its protein product is CASRGDIGRLPNYGYTF.

This clonotype appeared many times. V gene TRBV6-2 or TRBV6-3 combines with J gene TRBJ2-2; possible D gene TRBD2, 7 bases. Germline lookup yields CDR1 MNHEY and CDR2 SVGEGT. V lost 0 bases, J lost 5 bases, and 19 bases lay in between. There are 18 residues in the CDR3. The CDR3 nucleotides are TGTGCCAGCAGTTACTCTCCGCATTTCGGGGGGCGGACCGGGGAGCTGTTTTTT. This sequence encodes CASSYSPHFGGRTGELFF.

This clonotype came up a few times. The gene calls are TRBV15 and TRBJ1-1, with D tentatively TRBD1 (6 bases). Per the germline V gene, CDR1 is LNHNV and CDR2 is YYDKDF (reference sequence). The V and J ends lost 5 bases and 7 bases respectively, with 11 bases between them. The CDR3 length is 12 residues. The CDR3 reads CATSPDRLEAFF. The CDR3 nucleotides read TGTGCCACCAGCCCAGACAGGCTTGAAGCTTTCTTT.

This clonotype was picked up many times. V usage is TRBV7-9 and J usage is TRBJ2-5; D call uncertain. The CDR3 contains 15 residues. Germline CDR1 reads SEHNR; CDR2 reads FQNEAQ (reference sequence). Trimming pared 0 bases from V and 0 bases from J, leaving 8 bases between. The DNA of the CDR3 is TGTGCCAGCAGCTTAGCGGAAGTGTACCAAGAGACCCAGTACTTC. This gives the protein CASSLAEVYQETQYF.

This clonotype was counted only a few times. The genes are TRBV10-3 and TRBJ1-2; D possibly corresponds to TRBD1 (6 bases). V was trimmed by 4 bases and J by 1 base, leaving 13 bases between them. CDR1 ENHRY and CDR2 SYGVKD come from the germline V gene. The CDR3 extends over 15 amino acids. CDR3 residues: CAISGSGHLNYGYTF. The DNA of the CDR3 is TGTGCCATCAGTGGCTCGGGACACCTTAACTATGGCTACACCTTC.

The chain combines TRBV28 with TRBJ2-3, with 10 bases lining up with TRBD2. With V trimmed by 2 bases and J by 5 bases, 7 bases remained unmatched. CDR1 is MDHEN and CDR2 is SYDVKM in the germline V gene. The CDR3 runs 16 residues. The CDR3 loop reads CASSLELAGMRDTQYF. Written as DNA, the CDR3 is TGTGCCAGCAGTTTAGAACTAGCGGGGATGCGAGATACGCAGTATTTT. Based on the CDR3 plus reference TRBV28 and TRBJ2-3, the full variable domain is DVKVTQSSRYLVKRTGEKVFLECVQDMDHENMFWYRQDPGLGLRLIYFSYDVKMKEKGDIPEGYSVSREKKERFSLILESASTNQTSMYLCASSLELAGMRDTQYFGPGTRLTVL.

The CDR3 sequence is CASRFTGAGTGELFF. For the CDR3, the DNA is TGTGCCAGCAGATTCACCGGGGCGGGAACCGGGGAGCTGTTTTTT. The chain uses TRBV28 and TRBJ2-2; TRBD2 might be the D (6 bases). V was pared by 6 bases and J by 5 bases, with 16 bases between. The CDR3 contains 15 residues. Germline V gene sequence: CDR1 MDHEN, CDR2 SYDVKM. Supplemented by reference TRBV28 and TRBJ2-2, the full variable domain reads DVKVTQSSRYLVKRTGEKVFLECVQDMDHENMFWYRQDPGLGLRLIYFSYDVKMKEKGDIPEGYSVSREKKERFSLILESASTNQTSMYLCASRFTGAGTGELFFGEGSRLTVL.

In regard to this clonotype: A junction end diverges from the germline sequence, so it may reflect a read error. The chain carries TRBV10-2 and TRBJ2-5, with no clear D. CDR1 WSHSY and CDR2 SAAADI come from the germline V gene. CDR3 length: 11 amino acids. The CDR3 here is CASSPRESQYF. The CDR3 coding sequence is TGCGCCAGCAGTCCACGAGAGTCCCAGTACTTC.

This clonotype has at least ten counts. The V and J genes are TRBV2 and TRBJ1-5; tentatively, D is TRBD1 (5 bases). Germline lookup yields CDR1 SNHLY and CDR2 FYNNEI. CDR3 size: 13 residues. Between the trimmed V and J ends, which lost 9 bases and 2 bases, there was a span of 11 bases. The CDR3 nucleotides are TGTGCCAGTGGGGCCACGGGCAATCAGCCCCAGCATTTT. It encodes CASGATGNQPQHF.

The rearrangement joins TRBV10-3 to TRBJ2-3; D not resolved. This CDR3 contains 13 residues. Germline V lookup: CDR1 ENHRY, CDR2 SYGVKD. The V end was cut by 6 bases, the J end by 1 base, with 8 bases between. CDR3 sequence reads: CAIRLDGTDTQYF. DNA of the CDR3: TGTGCCATCAGATTGGACGGCACAGATACGCAGTATTTT.

CDR3 protein: CASSSGGWTEAFF. CDR3 in DNA: TGCGCCAGCAGTTCAGGGGGCTGGACTGAAGCTTTCTTT. The rearrangement uses TRBV4-3 and TRBJ1-1, with 8 bases fitting TRBD1. The V and J ends lost 6 bases and 5 bases, in that order; junction bases with no gene match: 5. The CDR3 covers 13 residues. In germline, CDR1 is LGHNA, CDR2 YSLEER.

This clonotype turned up a few times. The chain carries TRBV5-5 and TRBJ2-7, with 8 bases identical to TRBD1. The CDR3 is 11 amino acids. Looked up from germline, CDR1 is SGHKS and CDR2 is YYEKEE (reference sequence). The CDR3 loop reads CASDRGYEQYV. CDR3 sequence (DNA): TGTGCTTCAGACAGGGGCTACGAGCAGTACGTC.

The V call is TRBV7-9, the J call TRBJ2-3; D gene uncertain. Germline V gives CDR1 SEHNR, CDR2 FQNEAQ (reference sequence). V gave up 1 base and J gave up 2 bases, with 13 bases separating them. The CDR3 covers 16 residues. CDR3 loop: CASSLGGSRTTDTQYF. Here the CDR3 DNA reads TGTGCCAGCAGCTTAGGTGGTAGCCGGACCACAGATACGCAGTATTTT.

There are many counts of this clonotype. The chain joins TRBV9 to TRBJ2-5; perhaps D is TRBD1 or TRBD2 (5 bases each). The V end was cut by 4 bases, the J end by 1 base, with 17 bases between. The CDR3 runs to 16 residues. Germline loops: CDR1 SGDLS, CDR2 YYNGEE. In DNA form, the CDR3 reads TGTGCCAGCAGCAGAGGGACGGGGAGCCTCCAAGAGACCCAGTACTTC. It translates to CASSRGTGSLQETQYF.

This clonotype was recorded at least ten times. This rearrangement joins TRBV20-1 to TRBJ2-7; possibly TRBD1 for D (6 bases). Germline V gene lookup returns CDR1 DFQATT and CDR2 SNEGSKA (reference sequence). Trimming pared 2 bases from V and 1 base from J, leaving 9 bases between. The CDR3 is made up of 13 amino acids. The CDR3 DNA is TGCAGTGCTAGACCAGGACAGTCCTACGAGCAGTACGTC. This encodes CSARPGQSYEQYV.

There are many counts of this clonotype. The chain employs TRBV6-2 or TRBV6-3 and TRBJ1-5, with D perhaps TRBD1 (5 bases). V shed 5 bases and J shed 0 bases, with 17 bases lying between them. CDR3 length equals 17 residues. Germline-derived CDR1 and CDR2 are MNHEY and SVGEGT. The CDR3 loop reads CASSGGGVLYSNQPQHF. CDR3 in DNA: TGTGCCAGCAGTGGCGGGGGGGTCCTCTATAGCAATCAGCCCCAGCATTTT.

At least ten counts were recorded for this clonotype. As DNA, the CDR3 is TGTGCCAGTAGTTGGGACACGGGCACCGGGGAGCTGTTTTTT. This translates into CASSWDTGTGELFF. The rearrangement joins TRBV19 to TRBJ2-2; D might be TRBD1 (6 bases). Germline-derived CDR1 and CDR2 are LNHDA and SQIVND (reference sequence). Between the trimmed V and J ends, which lost 5 bases and 4 bases, there was a span of 11 bases. The CDR3 loop spans 14 amino acids. Drawing the rest from reference TRBV19 and TRBJ2-2, the complete variable domain is DGGITQSPKYLFRKEGQNVTLSCEQNLNHDAMYWYRQDPGQGLRLIYYSQIVNDFQKGDIAEGYSVSREKKESFPLTVTSAQKNPTAFYLCASSWDTGTGELFFGEGSRLTVL.

The gene calls are TRBV7-3 and TRBJ1-1; D uncertain. Germline V gene sequence: CDR1 SGHTA, CDR2 FQGTGA. CDR3 length equals 12 residues. V lost 6 bases and J lost 1, with 6 bases in between. The CDR3 DNA reads as TGTGCCAGCAGGGGAGCGAACACTGAAGCTTTCTTT. Translating it yields CASRGANTEAFF.

This clonotype appeared many times. The chain combines TRBV28 with TRBJ2-5; 8 nucleotides line up with TRBD1. With V trimmed by 6 bases and J by 5 bases, 11 bases remained unmatched. CDR1 and CDR2 (germline): MDHEN, SYDVKM. This CDR3 has 15 amino acids. The CDR3 DNA reads TGTGCCAGCAGACCTCCGGACAGGGTCTATGAGACCCAGTACTTC. It codes for CASRPPDRVYETQYF.

The sample holds many counts of this clonotype. This chain uses TRBV28 with TRBJ2-7; D may be TRBD2 (5 bases). Germline-derived CDR1 and CDR2 are MDHEN and SYDVKM. This CDR3 region has 11 residues. Trimming removed 11 bases at V and 3 bases at J, with 11 bases between. The DNA for the CDR3 is TGTGCCGCCCGGGGAAACTACGAGCAGTACGTC. It codes for CAARGNYEQYV.

This rearrangement joins TRBV6-2 or TRBV6-3 to TRBJ2-2; D perhaps matches TRBD2 (5 bases). The CDR3 consists of 18 residues. The germline CDR1 and CDR2 sequences are MNHEY and SVGEGT. V lost 2 bases and J 4 bases, leaving 20 bases between the germline ends. CDR3 loop: CASSYEGPRVQFTGELFF. CDR3 DNA: TGTGCCAGCAGTTACGAGGGTCCACGGGTCCAATTCACCGGGGAGCTGTTTTTT.

In this sample, this clonotype turned up many times. The V and J genes are TRBV5-4 and TRBJ2-1; 8 bases are a match to TRBD2. The CDR3 spans 17 residues. V lost 4 bases, J lost 0 bases, and 9 bases stayed unmatched. Germline CDR1 reads SGHNT; CDR2 reads YYREEE (reference sequence). The CDR3 coding sequence is TGTGCCAGCAGCCGGGGGGGTAGCGGAGGCTCCTACAATGAGCAGTTCTTC. It codes for CASSRGGSGGSYNEQFF.

The sample holds many counts of this clonotype. The rearrangement uses TRBV7-8 and TRBJ2-1; 7 bases line up with TRBD2. Per the germline V gene, CDR1 is SGHVS and CDR2 is FQNEAQ. This CDR3 is 20 amino acids long. V lost 5 bases and J lost 1; bases outside the gene matches: 20. DNA for the CDR3: TGTGCCAGCAGCCGACGTCCGTCGGGTGATTGGGGGGGGTCCTACAATGAGCAGTTCTTC. Protein sequence: CASSRRPSGDWGGSYNEQFF.

V gene TRBV5-6 combines with J gene TRBJ2-3; 15 bases fit TRBD2. Per germline, CDR1 SGHDT and CDR2 YYEEEE. The CDR3 totals 14 residues. V dropped 6 bases and J dropped 9; count of bases not matched to a gene: 5. CDR3 bases: TGTGCCAGCAATCCCGGGACTAGCGGGGGGACGCAGTATTTT. It specifies CASNPGTSGGTQYF. The full variable domain, rest sourced from reference TRBV5-6 and TRBJ2-3, is DAGVTQSPTHLIKTRGQQVTLRCSPKSGHDTVSWYQQALGQGPQFIFQYYEEEERQRGNFPDRFSGHQFPNYSSELNVNALLLGDSALYLCASNPGTSGGTQYFGPGTRLTVL.

Comments on this clonotype: Just one base apart from a much larger clone, this may be a read error. V is TRBV2 and J is TRBJ2-5, with no clear D. The length of the CDR3 is 12 residues. Trimming took 2 bases from V and 3 from J, leaving 4 bases between them. Per germline, CDR1 SNHLY and CDR2 FYNNEI. The CDR3 DNA reads TGTGCCAGCAGTGAACTCGAAGAGACCCAGTACTTC. Its translation is CASSELEETQYF.

The genes are TRBV15 and TRBJ1-1, with D uncertain. Germline CDR1 and CDR2: LNHNV and YYDKDF (reference sequence). The CDR3 spans 13 residues. The V and J ends lost 1 base and 3 bases respectively, with 6 bases between them. CDR3 in amino acids: CATSRGTDTEAFF. Here the CDR3 DNA reads TGTGCCACCAGCAGAGGGACCGACACTGAAGCTTTCTTT.